The rows below give T cell receptor beta chains drawn from one sample of a study of cytomegalovirus exposure and HLA in healthy donors. Generated by immunoSEQ multiplex PCR, the TCRdb table keeps only in-frame clones and is missing some. The sample lists about 190,000 clones, around 78% occurring once. Sample: PBMCs. These receptors all come from a young woman in good health and CMV-seropositive. Both conserved end residues are trimmed from each CDR3. Fields, in order: V gene, J gene, CDR3 protein.

TRBV5-1,TRBJ1-4,ASSRGRGRTGEKLF
TRBV28,TRBJ2-3,ASSLLRLAGGHADTQY
TRBV4-2,TRBJ2-3,ASSQEGGTDTQY
TRBV6-4,TRBJ2-1,ASSAESYGEQF
TRBV28,TRBJ2-1,ASSFAGGEKRGEQF
TRBV7-2,TRBJ1-5,ASSLTGGHNQPQH
TRBV2,TRBJ1-2,ASSRGSQGYT
TRBV29-1,TRBJ1-6,SARCPLRSSYNSPLH
TRBV5-5,TRBJ1-4,ASSSERAGNEKLF
TRBV29-1,TRBJ2-1,SVEGRVRQLNEQF
TRBV11-3,TRBJ1-1,ASSFWTLNTEAF
TRBV28,TRBJ2-2,ASTGREKNTGELF
TRBV30,TRBJ1-1,ACADRRRTEAF
TRBV7-6,TRBJ2-1,ASSPTSGGYNEQF
TRBV11-1,TRBJ1-1,ASSPLRENTEAF
TRBV28,TRBJ2-2,ASTGDSAGELF
TRBV28,TRBJ1-5,ASSLSHDGDSNQPQH
TRBV6-1,TRBJ1-2,ASSEEGGRGFYGYT
TRBV4-2,TRBJ1-6,ASSQATGRDNSPLH